The 30 T cell receptor beta chains below all came from one sample that was sequenced in a study of blood T cells in healthy people across ages. Primers used in a second PCR of about 7 to 12 cycles were a sample-barcoded 5' primer and a J-beta primer mix. TCRdb reanalysed the 5' RACE reads using MiXCR and keeps one entry per CDR3 protein. The table shows 800,000 or so distinct CDR3 sequences, with around 45% occurring only once. The material sequenced was blood. The receptor source for this set is a man of 80 years or more in good health.

The chain has TRBV5-1 and TRBJ2-1; no reliable D call. CDR3 length: 15 residues. Trimming removed 0 bases at V and 4 bases at J, with 11 bases between. CDR1 is SGHRS and CDR2 is YFSETQ in the germline V gene. The CDR3 is CASSLAPVTYNEQFF. Written as DNA, the CDR3 is TGCGCCAGCAGCTTGGCCCCGGTGACATACAATGAGCAGTTCTTC. The full variable domain, its missing parts supplied by reference TRBV5-1 and TRBJ2-1, is KAGVTQTPRYLIKTRGQQVTLSCSPISGHRSVSWYQQTPGQGLQFLFEYFSETQRNKGNFPGRFSGRQFSNSRSEMNVSTLELGDSALYLCASSLAPVTYNEQFFGPGTRLTVL.

The V call is TRBV27, the J call TRBJ1-2; 10 nucleotides align to TRBD1. V was clipped by 4 bases and J by 5 bases; unmatched bases: 7. CDR1 MNHEY and CDR2 SMNVEV come from the germline V gene (reference sequence). The CDR3 consists of 15 residues. The CDR3 loop reads CASSSTGGRLYGYTF. CDR3 sequence (DNA): TGTGCCAGCAGTTCGACAGGGGGCAGATTGTATGGCTACACCTTC.

V usage is TRBV15 and J usage is TRBJ2-5; D might be TRBD2 (6 bases). This CDR3 is built from 15 residues. CDR1 and CDR2 from the germline V gene are LNHNV and YYDKDF (reference sequence). Trimming took off 1 base at V and 11 bases at J, with 20 bases between the two ends. CDR3 bases: TGTGCCACCAGCAGAGGGAGGGAGGCCTGGAATGAGCAGTACTTC. Residues: CATSRGREAWNEQYF.

The sample holds many counts of this clonotype. This chain joins TRBV20-1 and TRBJ2-7; TRBD2 aligns across 8 bases. Looked up from germline, CDR1 is DFQATT and CDR2 is SNEGSKA (reference sequence). Germline trimming cut 3 bases from V and 0 bases from J; bases unmatched to any gene: 4. There are 14 residues in the CDR3. The CDR3 region is CSASAGTSSYEQYF. The CDR3 region has the DNA TGCAGTGCTAGCGCCGGGACTAGCTCCTACGAGCAGTACTTC.

This clonotype is labeled as medium-sized. Written as DNA, the CDR3 is TGCAGCGTTGATACTAGCGGGAGTGTGGAGACCCAGTACTTC. Amino acids: CSVDTSGSVETQYF. The chain employs TRBV29-1 and TRBJ2-5; 11 bases fit TRBD2. J was trimmed by 5 bases and V by 3 bases; bases with no gene match: 5. Germline lookup yields CDR1 SQVTM and CDR2 ANQGSEA. This CDR3 has 14 amino acids.

The chain combines TRBV20-1 with TRBJ2-7; either TRBD1 or TRBD2 may supply D (7 bases each). V was shortened by 0 bases and J by 2 bases, with 14 bases between the two germline ends. CDR3 length: 15 residues. Looked up from germline, CDR1 is DFQATT and CDR2 is SNEGSKA (reference sequence). The CDR3 loop reads CSAREQGRGAYEQYF. CDR3 DNA: TGCAGTGCTAGAGAACAGGGGAGGGGTGCCTACGAGCAGTACTTC.

This clonotype has more than one count but fewer than ten. The V and J genes are TRBV15 and TRBJ2-3; TRBD2 matches 10 bases. After removal of 4 bases from V and 4 bases from J, the junction contained 5 bases not matched to a gene. Germline loops: CDR1 LNHNV, CDR2 YYDKDF (reference sequence). There are 15 residues in the CDR3. The CDR3 is CATSISGRFADTQYF. The CDR3 bases are TGTGCCACCAGCATTAGCGGGAGGTTTGCAGATACGCAGTATTTT.

This clonotype turned up a few times. The CDR3 nucleotides are TGCAGTGCTAGAGAACCAGGGGCCCACTATGGCTACACCTTC. Translation gives CSAREPGAHYGYTF. The chain combines TRBV20-1 with TRBJ1-2; perhaps TRBD1 as D (6 bases). Germline V gene data show CDR1 as DFQATT and CDR2 as SNEGSKA (reference sequence). The CDR3 consists of 14 residues. Trimming pared 0 bases from V and 3 bases from J, leaving 11 bases between.

The chain combines TRBV20-1 with TRBJ1-5, with D possibly matching TRBD1 (5 bases). Germline CDR1 reads DFQATT; CDR2 reads SNEGSKA (reference sequence). The CDR3 consists of 16 residues. V lost 1 base to trimming and J lost 5 bases, with 18 bases between them. In DNA form, the CDR3 reads TGCAGTGCTAGAGGTCTTCGGCAGGGCGGGCATCAGCCCCAGCATTTT. Its protein is CSARGLRQGGHQPQHF.

The J gene is TRBJ2-1, the V gene TRBV12-3 or TRBV12-4; possible D gene TRBD2, 5 bases. The end of the DNA aligns better with TRBJ2-7, so the J call may be wrong. The CDR3 covers 16 residues. Here the CDR3 reads CASSLVQRSSYNEQYF. The DNA for the CDR3 is TGTGCCAGCAGTTTAGTCCAGCGGAGCTCCTACAATGAGCAGTACTTC.

This clonotype was detected ten times or more. The V gene is TRBV20-1, the J gene TRBJ2-7; no clear D. The V gene lost 3 bases and the J gene lost 0 bases, with 9 bases spanning the gap. From germline, CDR1 is DFQATT and CDR2 SNEGSKA (reference sequence). The CDR3 loop spans 13 amino acids. The CDR3 sequence is CSARQPTSYEQYF. The CDR3 DNA is TGCAGTGCTAGGCAGCCCACCTCCTACGAGCAGTACTTC.

The genes are TRBV10-3 and TRBJ1-1; D gene ambiguous. The CDR3 has 14 residues. CDR1 ENHRY and CDR2 SYGVKD come from the germline V gene. The V end was cut by 3 bases, the J end by 3 bases, with 11 bases between. The CDR3, as DNA: TGTGCCATCAGTGACCGGTACGCTGACACTGAAGCTTTCTTT. This codes for CAISDRYADTEAFF.

This clonotype appeared a few times. The chain combines TRBV20-1 with TRBJ1-2; tentatively, D is TRBD1 (6 bases). Trimming left V 5 bases short and J 5 bases short, with 18 bases between. Per the germline V gene, CDR1 is DFQATT and CDR2 is SNEGSKA (reference sequence). This CDR3 spans 14 amino acids. CDR3 residues: CSAHRATPWYGYTF. The DNA for the CDR3 is TGCAGTGCTCACAGGGCTACCCCCTGGTATGGCTACACCTTC.

The chain joins TRBV7-9 to TRBJ1-4; TRBD1 aligns across 9 bases. Germline CDR1 reads SEHNR; CDR2 reads FQNEAQ (reference sequence). The V segment lost 5 bases and the J segment 7 bases; nucleotides outside the gene matches: 8. This CDR3 is built from 15 residues. CDR3 residues: CASSQTGGGGEKLFF. CDR3 nucleotide sequence: TGTGCCAGCAGCCAGACAGGGGGAGGAGGTGAAAAACTGTTTTTT.

V usage is TRBV20-1 and J usage is TRBJ2-1, with 9 bases aligning to TRBD2. Trimming cost V 5 bases and J 6 bases; bases outside gene matches: 8. The CDR3 loop spans 14 amino acids. Germline-derived CDR1 and CDR2 are DFQATT and SNEGSKA (reference sequence). CDR3 in amino acids: CSALLAGRPNEQFF. DNA for the CDR3: TGCAGTGCTTTACTAGCGGGTCGCCCCAATGAGCAGTTCTTC.

The chain couples TRBV4-3 to TRBJ2-1; TRBD2 agrees at 13 bases. With 0 bases clipped from V and 5 bases from J, the junction kept 7 bases outside the gene matches. Germline CDR1 LGHNA, CDR2 YSLEER. This CDR3 contains 18 residues. CDR3 amino acids: CASSQDTTSGRFDNEQFF. The DNA of the CDR3 is TGCGCCAGCAGCCAAGATACGACTAGCGGGAGGTTCGACAATGAGCAGTTCTTC.

The J gene is TRBJ2-1, the V gene TRBV20-1; D tentatively reads TRBD1 or TRBD2 (5 bases each). Germline CDR1 reads DFQATT; CDR2 reads SNEGSKA (reference sequence). V was shortened by 3 bases and J by 9 bases, with 15 bases between the two germline ends. The length of the CDR3 is 13 residues. The CDR3 DNA is TGCAGTGCTAGCTCTGGGACCGCGACTGAGCAGTTCTTC. Its protein is CSASSGTATEQFF.

In the case of this clonotype: This may be a read error, as it is one base from a much larger clone. The chain uses TRBV9 and TRBJ2-2; 8 bases are shared with TRBD2. The CDR3 is 19 amino acids. Germline V gene sequence: CDR1 SGDLS, CDR2 YYNGEE. J lost 0 bases, V lost 1 base, and 11 bases had no gene match. The CDR3 DNA reads TGTGCCAGCAGCGTAACCCCGGGACTAGTGGGAGCGAACACCGGGGAGCTGTTTTTT. It is translated as CASSVTPGLVGANTGELFF.

There are a few counts of this clonotype. The chain combines TRBV29-1 with TRBJ1-2; perhaps TRBD1 as D (6 bases). V dropped 6 bases and J dropped 4 bases, with 15 bases sitting between them. CDR3 size: 13 residues. Germline V CDR1 and CDR2: SQVTM, ANQGSEA. The CDR3 region is CSVEITGIYGYTF. The DNA for the CDR3 is TGCAGCGTCGAGATTACAGGGATCTATGGCTACACCTTC.

For this clonotype: Mismatch with germline at one junction end may stem from a read error. The chain recombines TRBV11-2 with TRBJ2-7, with no clear D. The CDR3 consists of 15 residues. Germline V lookup: CDR1 SGHAT, CDR2 FQNNGV. The CDR3 coding sequence is TGTGCCTGCAGCTTAGGGATAACCCTTTCCTACGAGCAGTACTTC. Protein sequence: CACSLGITLSYEQYF.

The chain joins TRBV18 to TRBJ2-7, with 10 bases that match TRBD2. Germline CDR1 and CDR2: KGHSH and LQKENI. The V gene end was trimmed by 7 bases and the J gene end by 2 bases; junction bases not matched to a gene: 5. CDR3 length: 14 amino acids. CDR3 in amino acids: CASCPSGSTYEQYF. CDR3 nucleotide sequence: TGTGCCAGCTGTCCTAGCGGGAGCACCTACGAGCAGTACTTC.

The chain joins TRBV7-2 to TRBJ2-5; D is possibly TRBD2 (6 bases). CDR3 length: 14 residues. The V end lost 1 base, the J end lost 5 bases, and 11 bases lay between the germline ends. Germline V gene sequence: CDR1 SGHTA, CDR2 FQGNSA. The DNA of the CDR3 is TGTGCCAGCAGCTTAGGACTAGTCCGCGAGACCCAGTACTTC. Protein sequence: CASSLGLVRETQYF. The full variable domain, in which reference TRBV7-2 and TRBJ2-5 provide the parts outside the CDR3, is GAGVSQSPSNKVTEKGKDVELRCDPISGHTALYWYRQSLGQGLEFLIYFQGNSAPDKSGLPSDRFSAERTGGSVSTLTIQRTQQEDSAVYLCASSLGLVRETQYFGPGTRLLVL.

The rearrangement joins TRBV7-9 to TRBJ2-1, with 8 bases identical to TRBD1. The J segment lost 0 bases and the V segment lost 4 bases, leaving 8 bases of the junction unmatched. Looked up from germline, CDR1 is SEHNR and CDR2 is FQNEAQ (reference sequence). The CDR3 is made up of 17 amino acids. The CDR3: CASSSGQDLTSYNEQFF. The CDR3 DNA follows: TGTGCCAGCAGCTCGGGACAGGACCTTACCTCCTACAATGAGCAGTTCTTC.

This clonotype was detected only a few times. The chain is built from TRBV5-1 and TRBJ2-7; D uncertain. Trimming shortened V by 4 bases and J by 7 bases, and 9 bases separated the two germline ends. Germline CDR1 and CDR2: SGHRS and YFSETQ. The CDR3 length is 11 residues. The CDR3 DNA follows: TGCGCCAGCAGCCTCAAGCGAGAGCAGTACTTC. Translated, it gives CASSLKREQYF.

The chain is built from TRBV5-1 and TRBJ2-5; 8 nucleotides match TRBD2. The CDR3 has 15 amino acids. Germline values: CDR1 SGHRS, CDR2 YFSETQ. The junction had 8 bases not matched to a gene; V was cut back by 3 bases and J by 4 bases. The CDR3 region has the DNA TGCGCCAGCAGCTATTCGGGGGGGCTAGGAGAGACCCAGTACTTC. The encoded protein is CASSYSGGLGETQYF.

This clonotype was seen repeatedly, ten times or more. The chain joins TRBV7-3 to TRBJ2-6; D gene ambiguous. This CDR3 has 17 amino acids. Germline assignment: CDR1 SGHTA and CDR2 FQGTGA. The germline V and J ends were trimmed by 2 bases and 1 base, with 12 bases remaining between them. CDR3 in DNA: TGTGCCAGCAGCTTACAGTTTAGGTTATCTGGGGCCAACGTCCTGACTTTC. It translates to CASSLQFRLSGANVLTF.

V usage is TRBV14 and J usage is TRBJ2-7, with 12 bases identical to TRBD2. Germline trimming cut 4 bases from V and 3 bases from J; bases unmatched to any gene: 7. The CDR3 has 16 residues. The germline V gene has CDR1 SGHDN and CDR2 FVKESK. CDR3 amino acids: CASSPPGLAGIYEQYF. CDR3 in DNA: TGTGCCAGCAGCCCTCCGGGACTAGCGGGCATCTACGAGCAGTACTTC.

The chain recombines TRBV20-1 with TRBJ1-1; D is unresolved. Trimming took off 5 bases at V and 0 bases at J, with 16 bases between the two ends. The CDR3 runs 15 residues. CDR1 is DFQATT and CDR2 is SNEGSKA in the germline V gene (reference sequence). CDR3 nucleotide sequence: TGCAGTGCTCCAAACCCGACGGTGATGAACACTGAAGCTTTCTTT. Its translation is CSAPNPTVMNTEAFF.

This clonotype has at least ten counts. The chain joins TRBV12-3 or TRBV12-4 to TRBJ2-7, with 11 nucleotides matching TRBD1. V shed 3 bases and J 4 bases; nucleotides not matched to a gene: 5. The CDR3 sequence is 15 residues long. CDR3 in amino acids: CASSLRTGGLYEQYF. In nucleotides, the CDR3 is TGTGCCAGCAGTTTGAGGACAGGGGGCTTGTACGAGCAGTACTTC.

This clonotype appeared once. CDR3 sequence: CAISEGLYQETQYF. CDR3 nucleotides: TGTGCCATCAGTGAGGGGCTATACCAAGAGACCCAGTACTTC. J is TRBJ2-5 and V is TRBV10-3; D is unresolved. The CDR3 is made up of 14 amino acids. V shed 2 bases and J shed 0 bases, with 7 bases lying between them. Germline V gene lookup returns CDR1 ENHRY and CDR2 SYGVKD.